These T cell receptor beta chains were read from a single sample in a study of graft-versus-host responses after intestinal transplantation. These receptors have no identified antigens. The repertoire was sequenced with immunoSEQ multiplex PCR; TCRdb's copy has only in-frame clones and lacks some. The sample shows fewer than 150,000 clones, around 94% of them seen only once. This material consisted of unstimulated CD4+ T cells sorted from spleen or lymph node cells, taken before intestinal transplant. These receptors all stem from a human donor who received an intestinal transplant. Both conserved end residues are part of each CDR3. D genes are given only for firm matches. Clone size appears in some rows only: once, few, many, or a class for an expanded clone.

size,J,V,D,CDR3,DNA
NA,TRBJ2-7,TRBV2,NA,CASKGSLASHEQYF,TGTGCCAGCAAGGGTAGTCTAGCATCCCACGAGCAGTACTTC
few,TRBJ2-2,TRBV5-4,NA,CASFSWGNTGELFF,TGTGCCAGCTTTTCATGGGGTAACACCGGGGAGCTGTTTTTT
NA,TRBJ1-5,TRBV19,NA,CASSIVIHQPQHF,TGTGCCAGTAGTATAGTAATCCATCAGCCCCAGCATTTT
NA,TRBJ2-2,TRBV6-6,TRBD2,CASSNRLAGVTGELFF,TGTGCCAGCAGTAACCGACTAGCGGGGGTAACCGGGGAGCTGTTTTTT
NA,TRBJ1-5,TRBV7-9,TRBD1,CASSLGDRYNQPQHF,TGTGCCAGCAGCTTAGGGGACAGATACAATCAGCCCCAGCATTTT
NA,TRBJ2-7,TRBV5-1,NA,CASARTERSSYEQYF,TGCGCCAGCGCCCGTACCGAGCGGAGCTCCTACGAGCAGTACTTC
NA,TRBJ2-1,TRBV7-8,NA,CASSFLQSQDNEQFF,TGTGCCAGCAGCTTCTTACAGTCGCAGGACAATGAGCAGTTCTTC
NA,TRBJ2-5,TRBV23-1,NA,CASSRPTRGSASQETQYF,TGCGCCAGCAGTCGACCAACCCGTGGGAGCGCTTCACAAGAGACCCAGTACTTC
NA,TRBJ1-5,TRBV30,NA,CAWSGGWAQPQHF,TGTGCCTGGAGTGGTGGGTGGGCTCAGCCCCAGCATTTT
NA,TRBJ2-1,TRBV5-4,TRBD1,CASTSGQVPYNEQFF,TGTGCCAGCACCTCAGGACAGGTCCCCTACAATGAGCAGTTCTTC
NA,TRBJ1-2,TRBV5-6,NA,CASSLRQGTYGYTF,TGTGCCAGCAGCTTGCGTCAGGGAACCTATGGCTACACCTTC
NA,TRBJ2-2,TRBV5-4,NA,CASSLGSGTGELFF,TGTGCCAGCAGCCTGGGGAGCGGCACCGGGGAGCTGTTTTTT
NA,TRBJ2-7,TRBV11-2,NA,CASSPEDFSYEQYF,TGTGCCAGCAGCCCAGAGGACTTCTCCTACGAGCAGTACTTC
NA,TRBJ1-2,TRBV6-5,TRBD1,CASRAQTGTGYTF,TGTGCCAGCAGGGCCCAGACAGGGACTGGCTACACCTTC
NA,TRBJ2-6,TRBV5-5,NA,CASRRQTSGANVLTF,TGTGCCAGCAGGCGACAGACCTCTGGGGCCAACGTCCTGACTTTC
NA,TRBJ2-4,TRBV19,TRBD1,CASSQTNRDRGRDIQYF,TGTGCCAGTAGTCAAACCAACCGGGACAGGGGGCGCGACATTCAGTACTTC
NA,TRBJ2-1,TRBV27,NA,CASSQNPRGPNEQFF,TGTGCCAGCAGCCAAAATCCCAGGGGCCCGAATGAGCAGTTCTTC
NA,TRBJ1-2,TRBV4-2,TRBD1,CASSHGGQGYGYTF,TGTGCCAGCAGCCATGGGGGACAGGGGTATGGCTACACCTTC
NA,TRBJ1-3,TRBV5-6,NA,CASSFSHLSGNTIYF,TGTGCCAGCAGCTTTTCGCACCTCTCTGGAAACACCATATATTTT
NA,TRBJ2-7,TRBV10-1,NA,CASSSYEQYF,TGCGCCAGCAGCTCCTACGAGCAGTACTTC
NA,TRBJ1-6,TRBV19,NA,CASSIGQLYNSPLHF,TGTGCCAGTAGTATAGGTCAGCTCTATAATTCACCCCTCCACTTT
NA,TRBJ2-7,TRBV10-2,NA,CASGLARSYEQYF,TGCGCCAGCGGTTTGGCTCGCTCGTACGAGCAGTACTTC
NA,TRBJ1-5,TRBV10-3,NA,CATARDKNQPQHF,TGTGCCACCGCGCGGGACAAAAATCAGCCCCAGCATTTT
NA,TRBJ2-3,TRBV9,TRBD2,CASSVVGTSADTQYF,TGTGCCAGCAGCGTAGTTGGGACTAGCGCAGATACGCAGTATTTT
NA,TRBJ2-3,TRBV23-1,NA,CASSQSPPTACTDTQYF,TGCGCCAGCAGTCAATCGCCCCCGACAGCCTGCACAGATACGCAGTATTTT
NA,TRBJ2-3,TRBV7-8,NA,CASSRTDTQYF,TGTGCCAGCAGCCGCACAGATACGCAGTATTTT
NA,TRBJ1-2,TRBV7-9,NA,CASSLEGDDGYTF,TGTGCCAGCAGCTTGGAGGGGGACGATGGCTACACCTTC
NA,TRBJ1-2,TRBV2,TRBD1,CASIRSGTGTYEGYTF,TGTGCCAGCATAAGATCCGGGACAGGGACGTACGAGGGCTACACCTTC
NA,TRBJ1-2,TRBV11-3,NA,CASSSFGQGDGLFGGYTF,TGTGCCAGCAGCTCCTTCGGGCAAGGGGATGGGTTGTTTGGTGGCTACACCTTC
NA,TRBJ2-7,TRBV27,NA,CASSPWTDSDEQYF,TGTGCCAGCAGCCCCTGGACAGACAGCGACGAGCAGTACTTC
NA,TRBJ2-1,TRBV5-4,NA,CASSLDSRVGEQFF,TGTGCCAGCAGCTTGGACTCCCGGGTTGGCGAGCAGTTCTTC
NA,TRBJ1-6,TRBV11-3,NA,CASGGSSYNSPLHF,TGTGCCAGCGGGGGGAGCTCCTATAATTCACCCCTCCACTTT
NA,TRBJ1-2,TRBV5-5,TRBD1,CASSLVSRQGGGYTF,TGTGCCAGCAGCTTGGTTAGTCGACAGGGCGGTGGCTACACCTTC
NA,TRBJ2-5,TRBV7-9,TRBD1,CASSLAETGVAKTQYF,TGTGCCAGCAGCTTAGCCGAAACAGGGGTCGCAAAGACCCAGTACTTC
NA,TRBJ1-2,TRBV5-4,TRBD1,CASSLRTGGAPGYTF,TGTGCCAGCAGCTTGCGGACAGGGGGCGCCCCTGGCTACACCTTC
NA,TRBJ1-1,TRBV7-9,NA,CASSFLIPEAFF,TGTGCCAGCAGCTTCCTGATTCCGGAGGCTTTCTTT
NA,TRBJ1-4,TRBV25-1,NA,CASSELEGLNEKLFF,TGTGCCAGCAGTGAATTAGAAGGCCTAAATGAAAAACTGTTTTTT
NA,TRBJ2-3,TRBV15,NA,CATSSVRIRTDTQYF,TGTGCCACCAGCAGCGTCCGAATCCGCACAGATACGCAGTATTTT
NA,TRBJ2-2,TRBV6-5,TRBD1,CASKDRPFSTGELFF,TGTGCCAGCAAGGACAGGCCTTTCTCCACCGGGGAGCTGTTTTTT
NA,TRBJ1-6,TRBV14,NA,CASSQEASYNSPLHF,TGTGCCAGCAGCCAAGAGGCATCCTATAATTCACCCCTCCACTTT
NA,TRBJ2-1,TRBV5-8,TRBD2,CASSLALAGGYSQNEQFF,TGTGCCAGCAGCTTGGCCCTAGCGGGGGGGTATTCGCAGAATGAGCAGTTCTTC
NA,TRBJ2-1,TRBV25-1,NA,CASSESWGSYNEQFF,TGTGCCAGCAGTGAATCATGGGGGTCCTACAATGAGCAGTTCTTC
NA,TRBJ1-1,TRBV5-1,NA,CASGIGGMGTEAFF,TGCGCTAGCGGGATCGGGGGGATGGGCACTGAAGCTTTCTTT
NA,TRBJ2-1,TRBV11-3,TRBD2,CASSLGGGSYNEQFF,TGTGCCAGCAGCTTAGGCGGGGGCTCCTACAATGAGCAGTTCTTC
few,TRBJ1-6,TRBV18,NA,CASSPYENSPLHF,TGTGCCAGCTCACCCTACGAGAATTCACCCCTCCACTTT
NA,TRBJ1-2,TRBV6-5,NA,CASTYPADGYYGYTF,TGTGCCAGCACCTACCCCGCGGACGGATACTATGGCTACACCTTC
NA,TRBJ2-7,TRBV19,TRBD1,CASSIAPGGDEQYF,TGTGCCAGTAGTATAGCTCCAGGGGGCGATGAGCAGTACTTC
NA,TRBJ2-7,TRBV5-1,NA,CASSLGEQSYEQYF,TGCGCCAGCAGCTTGGGAGAGCAATCCTACGAGCAGTACTTC
NA,TRBJ1-2,TRBV13,NA,CASSPDPYGYTF,TGTGCCAGCAGTCCAGACCCCTATGGCTACACCTTC
NA,TRBJ2-7,TRBV5-1,TRBD1,CASSTTVGQGWGYEQYF,TGCGCCAGCAGCACAACCGTAGGACAGGGTTGGGGCTACGAGCAGTACTTC
NA,TRBJ1-2,TRBV27,TRBD1,CASSNLLYVGQRYGYTF,TGTGCCAGCAGTAATCTCCTCTATGTGGGACAGCGCTATGGCTACACCTTC
once,TRBJ2-5,TRBV7-9,NA,CASSPGPSFLETQYF,TGTGCCAGCAGCCCTGGGCCTAGTTTCTTGGAGACCCAGTACTTC
NA,TRBJ2-5,TRBV2,TRBD1,CASREQGAPGETQYF,TGTGCCAGCAGAGAACAGGGGGCGCCGGGAGAGACCCAGTACTTC
NA,TRBJ1-2,TRBV6-1,NA,CASSERRGRGYTF,TGTGCCAGCAGCGAAAGAAGGGGAAGAGGCTACACCTTC